This TCR beta chain originates from a study of CD8 T cells in Susac syndrome. Findings and limits, study-wide: The relatively small number of individuals in the TCR sequencing and HLA analysis was acknowledged by the study. The CD4+ T cell repertoires that were profiled in Susac syndrome showed no clonal expansion.

From blood CD8+ and CD4+ T cells, the TCR beta chain was sequenced. Random hexamers served to reverse transcribe about 0.45 to 1 ug RNA. TCRdb used MiXCR to reprocess the immunoSEQ multiplex PCR reads, holding one entry per CDR3 protein. Among about 120,000 distinct CDR3 sequences, over 95% were seen once, and the ten largest hold roughly 0.14%. Germline-derived CDR1 and CDR2 are SGHTA and FQGTGA. The CDR3 runs 15 residues. V was clipped by 5 bases and J by 0 bases, with 10 bases between them. As regards this clonotype: No antigen is known for it.

Input material: CD4+ T cells from PBMCs. This TCR was sampled from a human donor with Susac syndrome. J is TRBJ2-2 and V is TRBV7-3; D possibly matches TRBD1 or TRBD2 (5 bases each). The CDR3 DNA sequence: TGTGCCAGCAGCCTCGGGACCCCGAACACCGGGGAGCTGTTTTTT. Protein: CASSLGTPNTGELFF. Full variable domain (outside the CDR3, taken from reference TRBV7-3 and TRBJ2-2): GAGVSQTPSNKVTEKGKYVELRCDPISGHTALYWYRQSLGQGPEFLIYFQGTGAADDSGLPNDRFFAVRPEGSVSTLKIQRTERGDSAVYLCASSLGTPNTGELFFGEGSRLTVL.